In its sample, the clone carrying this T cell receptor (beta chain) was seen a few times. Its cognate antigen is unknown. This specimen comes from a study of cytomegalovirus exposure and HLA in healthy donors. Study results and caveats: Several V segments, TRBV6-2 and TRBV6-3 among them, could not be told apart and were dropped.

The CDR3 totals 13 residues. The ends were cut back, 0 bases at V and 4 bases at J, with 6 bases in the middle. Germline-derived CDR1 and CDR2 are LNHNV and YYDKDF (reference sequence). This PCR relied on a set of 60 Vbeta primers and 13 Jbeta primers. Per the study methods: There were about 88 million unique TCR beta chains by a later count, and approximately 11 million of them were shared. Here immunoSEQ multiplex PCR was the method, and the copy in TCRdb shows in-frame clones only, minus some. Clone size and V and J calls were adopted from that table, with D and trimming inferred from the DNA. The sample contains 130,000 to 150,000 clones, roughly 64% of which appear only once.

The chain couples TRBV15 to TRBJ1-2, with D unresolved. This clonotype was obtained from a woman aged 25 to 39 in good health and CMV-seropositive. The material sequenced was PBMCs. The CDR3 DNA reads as TGTGCCACCAGCAGAGATCCCAGCTATGGCTACACCTTC. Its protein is CATSRDPSYGYTF. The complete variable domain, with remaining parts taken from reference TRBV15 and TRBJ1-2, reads DAMVIQNPRYQVTQFGKPVTLSCSQTLNHNVMYWYQQKSSQAPKLLFHYYDKDFNNEADTPDNFQSRRPNTSFCFLDIRSPGLGDTAMYLCATSRDPSYGYTFGSGTRLTVV.